A selection of T cell receptor beta chains follows, all from one sample in a study of blood T cells in healthy people across ages. TCRdb redid the calling of the 5' RACE reads with MiXCR, one entry per CDR3 protein. The data hold 1,100,000 or so distinct CDR3 sequences, with more than 35% observed a single time. Sequences were obtained from blood. The receptors here all came from a woman aged 55-69 years in good health. Each CDR3 is given without its conserved first and last residue. The order of the fields is CDR3 length, clone size, V gene, CDR3 protein. Clone size is not always given. Where it is, it says once, few, many or a class for expanded clones.

>12|.|TRBV6-1
ASSDLGDPDTQY
>12|.|TRBV12-3/TRBV12-4
ASRTDRGLGEQF
>12|.|TRBV14
ASSLLGLNTEAF
>12|few|TRBV20-1
SAREAFPDYGYT
>12|.|TRBV24-1
ATSRPGPRDTQY
>14|few|TRBV15
ATSRGGTSGSNEQF
>11|few|TRBV7-9
ASRRTGDTEAF
>16|few|TRBV10-2
ASSKPGQVFTGANVLT
>11|.|TRBV28
ASSFAGWDGYT
>19|.|TRBV11-2
ASSLIGRGWERGKTTYEQY
>12|few|TRBV9
ASSPWLRGDEQY
>10|.|TRBV6-1
ASTGGSGTQY
>14|few|TRBV11-2
AYRRGGSSGANVLT
>11|few|TRBV20-1
SADSGRLNEQF
>14|.|TRBV10-3
AISESRGGRRNEQF
>10|once|TRBV5-6
ASSLAARGAF
>14|few|TRBV10-1
ASSENGRIWTDTQY
>11|few|TRBV11-2
ASSLWASYEQY
>13|.|TRBV6-2/TRBV6-3
ASSSIDRVEETQY
>13|.|TRBV27
ASSRYRGRGTEAF
>13|.|TRBV29-1
SVEMDRGGPGELF
>13|.|TRBV6-5
ASRSGTFTYNEQF
>13|.|TRBV2
ASGEWTSDYNEQF
>15|.|TRBV5-1
ASAPFSPRQGASEQY
>15|.|TRBV4-2
ASSLRPGREWPYEQY
>12|.|TRBV2
ASKEAGVSHEQY
>15|.|TRBV27
ASTSRPSGSSYNEQF
>14|.|TRBV29-1
NVDPSVGGRLNEQF
>14|.|TRBV27
ASSLSLPPRSGELF
>12|many|TRBV12-3/TRBV12-4
ASSFQKGNNEQF
>14|.|TRBV7-6
ASSLARPGVGYTQY
>14|few|TRBV10-3
AISESASRAYNEQF
>10|many|TRBV7-9
ASSLGLETQY
>13|.|TRBV7-3
ASSSSSGWLAEQF
>13|once|TRBV5-1
ASSLGTADNQPQH
>11|.|TRBV5-1
ASREVGRYEQY
>12|.|TRBV6-1
ASNPSGGYNEQF
>11|few|TRBV4-1
ASSGVGEETQY
>9|few|TRBV20-1
SARMGGEQY
>14|few|TRBV7-2
ASSLSASGSQGAQY
>13|few|TRBV27
ASSTDGLVTDTQY